This T cell receptor (beta chain) was observed in a study of T cells in Graves' hyperthyroidism and ophthalmopathy. Germline CDR1 is MNHNS and CDR2 is SASEGT. Between the trimmed V and J ends, which lost 8 bases and 2 bases, there was a span of 24 bases. There are 17 residues in the CDR3. Diagnoses were made from clinical symptoms, serum measures (thyroxine and TRAb), thyroid ultrasound and orbital computed tomography. RNA transcripts yielded amplified TCR beta CDR3 regions. TCR CDR3 underwent first-round RT-PCR with the HTBI primer set. TCRdb re-derived calls from the multiplex PCR reads in MiXCR, one entry per CDR3 protein. Of 300,000 to 350,000 distinct CDR3 sequences detected, about a sixth appear once; the ten largest clones hold 15%. This clonotype has more than one count but fewer than ten.

The sequenced sample was blood. The J gene is TRBJ2-5, the V gene TRBV6-1, with D tentatively TRBD1 (6 bases). The TCR was taken from a woman aged 35 to 49 with Graves' ophthalmopathy. CDR3 DNA: TGTGCCAGCTCGCCGAGACGATCCTGGCAGGGGCAAGAGACCCAGTACTTC. Residues: CASSPRRSWQGQETQYF.